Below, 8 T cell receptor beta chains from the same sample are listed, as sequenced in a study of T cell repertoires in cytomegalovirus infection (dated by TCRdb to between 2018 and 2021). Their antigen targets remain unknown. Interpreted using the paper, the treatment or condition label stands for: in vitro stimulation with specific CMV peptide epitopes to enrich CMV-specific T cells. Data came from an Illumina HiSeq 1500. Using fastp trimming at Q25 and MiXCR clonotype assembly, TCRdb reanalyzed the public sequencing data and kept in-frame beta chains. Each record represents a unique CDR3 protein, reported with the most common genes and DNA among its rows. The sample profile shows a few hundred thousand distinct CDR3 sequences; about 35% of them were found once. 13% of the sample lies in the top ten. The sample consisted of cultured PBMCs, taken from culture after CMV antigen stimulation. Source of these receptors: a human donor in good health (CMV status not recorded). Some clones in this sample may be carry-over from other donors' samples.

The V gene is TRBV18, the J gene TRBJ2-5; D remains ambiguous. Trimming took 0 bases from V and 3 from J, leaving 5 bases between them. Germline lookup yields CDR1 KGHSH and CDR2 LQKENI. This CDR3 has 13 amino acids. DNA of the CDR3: TGTGCCAGCTCACCACCTTCGGAAGAGACCCAGTACTTC. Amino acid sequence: CASSPPSEETQYF. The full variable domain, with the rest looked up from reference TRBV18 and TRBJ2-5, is NAGVMQNPRHLVRRRGQEARLRCSPMKGHSHVYWYRQLPEEGLKFMVYLQKENIIDESGMPKERFSAEFPKEGPSILRIQQVVRGDSAAYFCASSPPSEETQYFGPGTRLLVL.

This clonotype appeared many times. The CDR3 region has the DNA TGTGCCAGCAGTGAAAGGACAGGCGATCAGCCCCAGCATTTT. Translating it yields CASSERTGDQPQHF. The rearrangement uses TRBV7-2 and TRBJ1-5; TRBD1 matches 7 bases. The CDR3 consists of 14 residues. With 6 bases clipped from V and 5 bases from J, the junction kept 7 bases outside the gene matches. Germline CDR1 SGHTA, CDR2 FQGNSA.

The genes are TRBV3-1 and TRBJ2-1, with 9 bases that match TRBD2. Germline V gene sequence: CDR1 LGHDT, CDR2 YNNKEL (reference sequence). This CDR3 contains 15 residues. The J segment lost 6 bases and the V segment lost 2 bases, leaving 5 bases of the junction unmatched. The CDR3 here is CASSQTGTSSNEQFF. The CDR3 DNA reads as TGTGCCAGCAGCCAAACCGGGACTAGCTCCAATGAGCAGTTCTTC.

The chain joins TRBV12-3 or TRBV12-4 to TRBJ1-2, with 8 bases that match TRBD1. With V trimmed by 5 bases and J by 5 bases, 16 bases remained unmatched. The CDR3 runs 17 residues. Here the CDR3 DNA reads TGTGCCAGCAGTCCCTCAGTGGGGCAGGGGGCTTGGTATGGCTACACCTTC. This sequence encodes CASSPSVGQGAWYGYTF.

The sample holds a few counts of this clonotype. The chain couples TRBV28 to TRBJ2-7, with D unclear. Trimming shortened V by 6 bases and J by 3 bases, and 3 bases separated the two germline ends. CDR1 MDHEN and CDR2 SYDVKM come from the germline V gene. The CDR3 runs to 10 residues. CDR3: CASSHYEQYF. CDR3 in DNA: TGTGCCAGCAGCCACTACGAGCAGTACTTC.

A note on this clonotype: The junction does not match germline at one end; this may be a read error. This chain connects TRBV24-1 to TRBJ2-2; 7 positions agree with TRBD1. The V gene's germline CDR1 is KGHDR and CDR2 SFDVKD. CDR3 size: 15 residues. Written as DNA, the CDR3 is TGTACCACCAGTGATTACAGGGGAAACACCGGGGAGCTGTTTTTT. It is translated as CTTSDYRGNTGELFF.

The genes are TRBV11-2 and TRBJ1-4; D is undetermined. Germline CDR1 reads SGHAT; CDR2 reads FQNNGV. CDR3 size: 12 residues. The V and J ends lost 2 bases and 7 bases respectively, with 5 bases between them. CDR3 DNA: TGTGCCAGCAGCTTACGTGCTGAAAAACTGTTTTTT. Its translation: CASSLRAEKLFF.

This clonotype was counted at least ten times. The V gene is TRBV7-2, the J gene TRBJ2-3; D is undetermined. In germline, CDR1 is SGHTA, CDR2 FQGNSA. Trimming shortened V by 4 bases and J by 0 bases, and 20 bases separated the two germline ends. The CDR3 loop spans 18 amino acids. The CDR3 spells CASSYPGIRPISTDTQYF. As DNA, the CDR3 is TGTGCCAGCAGCTATCCGGGCATCCGGCCGATAAGCACAGATACGCAGTATTTT.